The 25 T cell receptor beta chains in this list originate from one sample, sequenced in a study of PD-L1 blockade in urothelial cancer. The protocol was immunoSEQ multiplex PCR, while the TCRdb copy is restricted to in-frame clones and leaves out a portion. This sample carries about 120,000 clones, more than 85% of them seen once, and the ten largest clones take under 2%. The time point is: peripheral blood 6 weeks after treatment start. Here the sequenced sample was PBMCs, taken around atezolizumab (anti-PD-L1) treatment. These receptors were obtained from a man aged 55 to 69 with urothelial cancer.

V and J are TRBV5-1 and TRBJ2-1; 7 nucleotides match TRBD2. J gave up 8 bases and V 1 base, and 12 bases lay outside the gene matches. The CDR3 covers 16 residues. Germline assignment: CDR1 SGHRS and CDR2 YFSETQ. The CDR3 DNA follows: TGCGCCAGCAGCTTGAGAGCGGGGCCCGTAGCCGATGAGCAGTTCTTC. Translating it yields CASSLRAGPVADEQFF.

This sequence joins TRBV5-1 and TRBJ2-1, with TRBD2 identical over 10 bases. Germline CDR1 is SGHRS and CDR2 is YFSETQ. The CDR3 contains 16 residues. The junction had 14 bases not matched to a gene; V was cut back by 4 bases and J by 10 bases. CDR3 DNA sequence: TGCGCCAGCAGCAACCAAGAGACTAGCGGGTCGCGGGAGCAGTTCTTC. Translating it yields CASSNQETSGSREQFF.

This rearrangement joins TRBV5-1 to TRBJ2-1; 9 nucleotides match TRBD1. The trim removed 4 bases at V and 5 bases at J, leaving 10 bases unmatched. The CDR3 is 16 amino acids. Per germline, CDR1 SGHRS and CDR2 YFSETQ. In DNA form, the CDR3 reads TGCGCCAGCAGCCTACCCGGGACAGGGATCCACAATGAGCAGTTCTTC. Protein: CASSLPGTGIHNEQFF.

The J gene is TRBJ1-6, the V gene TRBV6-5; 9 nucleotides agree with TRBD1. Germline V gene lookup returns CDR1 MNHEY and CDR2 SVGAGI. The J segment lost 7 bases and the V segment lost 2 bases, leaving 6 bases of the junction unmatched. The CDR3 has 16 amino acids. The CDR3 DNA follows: TGTGCCAGCAGTTACCAAAAGACAGGGGGGAATTCACCCCTCCACTTT. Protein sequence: CASSYQKTGGNSPLHF.

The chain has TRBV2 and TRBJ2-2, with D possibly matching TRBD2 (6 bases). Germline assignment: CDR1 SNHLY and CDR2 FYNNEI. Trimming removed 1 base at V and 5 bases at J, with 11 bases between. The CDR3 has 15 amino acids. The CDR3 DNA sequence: TGTGCCAGCAGTGAAGGTTCTGGGGGGACCGGGGAGCTGTTTTTT. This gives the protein CASSEGSGGTGELFF. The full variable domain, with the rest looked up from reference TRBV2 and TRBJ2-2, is EPEVTQTPSHQVTQMGQEVILRCVPISNHLYFYWYRQILGQKVEFLVSFYNNEISEKSEIFDDQFSVERPDGSNFTLKIRSTKLEDSAMYFCASSEGSGGTGELFFGEGSRLTVL.

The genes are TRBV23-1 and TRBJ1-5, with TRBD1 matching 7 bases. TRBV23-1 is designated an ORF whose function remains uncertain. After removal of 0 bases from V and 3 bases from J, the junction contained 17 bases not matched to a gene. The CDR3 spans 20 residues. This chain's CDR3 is CASSQSLPGEGAHSNQPQHF. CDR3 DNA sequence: TGCGCCAGCAGTCAATCGCTACCCGGCGAGGGGGCGCACTCCAATCAGCCCCAGCATTTT.

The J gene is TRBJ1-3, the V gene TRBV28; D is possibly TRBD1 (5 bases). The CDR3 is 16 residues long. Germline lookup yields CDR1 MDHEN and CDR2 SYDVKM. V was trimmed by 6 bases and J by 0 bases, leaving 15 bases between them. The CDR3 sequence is CASSLGGRSSGNTIYF. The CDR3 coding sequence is TGTGCCAGCAGCCTCGGGGGGAGGTCCTCTGGAAACACCATATATTTT.

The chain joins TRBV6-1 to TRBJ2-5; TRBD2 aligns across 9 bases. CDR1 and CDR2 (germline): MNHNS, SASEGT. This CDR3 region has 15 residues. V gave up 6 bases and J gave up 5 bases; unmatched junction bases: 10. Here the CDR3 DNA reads TGTGCCAGCAGCGAGTTGGCTAGCGGGACGGAGACCCAGTACTTC. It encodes CASSELASGTETQYF.

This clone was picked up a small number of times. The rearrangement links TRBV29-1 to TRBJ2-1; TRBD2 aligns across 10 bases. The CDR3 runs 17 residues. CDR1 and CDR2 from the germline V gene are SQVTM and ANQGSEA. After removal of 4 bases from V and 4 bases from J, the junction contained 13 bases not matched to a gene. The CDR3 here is CSVVPPGLASSYNEQFF. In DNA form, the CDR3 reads TGCAGCGTTGTCCCTCCGGGACTAGCGTCCTCTTACAATGAGCAGTTCTTC.

The CDR3 is CASSPQTYEQYF. The CDR3 nucleotides are TGTGCCAGCTCACCCCAAACCTACGAGCAGTACTTC. This sequence joins TRBV18 and TRBJ2-7; D not certain. V lost 3 bases to trimming and J lost 2 bases, with 5 bases between them. Germline V lookup: CDR1 KGHSH, CDR2 LQKENI. This CDR3 comprises 12 residues. The variable domain in full, with the rest retrieved from reference TRBV18 and TRBJ2-7, is NAGVMQNPRHLVRRRGQEARLRCSPMKGHSHVYWYRQLPEEGLKFMVYLQKENIIDESGMPKERFSAEFPKEGPSILRIQQVVRGDSAAYFCASSPQTYEQYFGPGTRLTVT.

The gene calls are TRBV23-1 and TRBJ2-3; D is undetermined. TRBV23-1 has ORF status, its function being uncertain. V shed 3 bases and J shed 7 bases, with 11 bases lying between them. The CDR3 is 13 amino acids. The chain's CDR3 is CASSQSYRYTQYF. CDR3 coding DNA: TGCGCCAGCAGTCAGTCTTACAGATATACGCAGTATTTT.

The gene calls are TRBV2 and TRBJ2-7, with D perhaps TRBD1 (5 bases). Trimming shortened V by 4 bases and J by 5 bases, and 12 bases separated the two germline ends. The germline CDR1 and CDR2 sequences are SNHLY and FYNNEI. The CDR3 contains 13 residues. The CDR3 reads CASSVTRDHEQYF. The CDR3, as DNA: TGTGCCAGCAGTGTTACCAGGGATCACGAGCAGTACTTC.

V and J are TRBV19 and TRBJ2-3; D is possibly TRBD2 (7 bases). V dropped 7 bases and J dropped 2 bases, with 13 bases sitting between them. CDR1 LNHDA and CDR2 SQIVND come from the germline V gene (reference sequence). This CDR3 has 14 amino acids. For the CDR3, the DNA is TGTGCCAGTATAGGGGGGGCCCCCACAGATACGCAGTATTTT. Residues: CASIGGAPTDTQYF.

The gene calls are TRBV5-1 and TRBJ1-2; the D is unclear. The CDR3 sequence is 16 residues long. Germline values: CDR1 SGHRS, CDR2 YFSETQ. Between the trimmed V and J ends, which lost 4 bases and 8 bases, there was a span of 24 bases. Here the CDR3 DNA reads TGCGCCAGCAGCGTTGAGTTAGCGGGATCTATGGGAGGCTACACCTTC. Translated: CASSVELAGSMGGYTF. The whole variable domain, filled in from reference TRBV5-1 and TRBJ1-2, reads KAGVTQTPRYLIKTRGQQVTLSCSPISGHRSVSWYQQTPGQGLQFLFEYFSETQRNKGNFPGRFSGRQFSNSRSEMNVSTLELGDSALYLCASSVELAGSMGGYTFGSGTRLTVV.

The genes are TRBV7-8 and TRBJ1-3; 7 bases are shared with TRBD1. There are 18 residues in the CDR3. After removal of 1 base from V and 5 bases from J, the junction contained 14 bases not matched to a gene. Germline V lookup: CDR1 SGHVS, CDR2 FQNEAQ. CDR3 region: CASSLGGPGFRGRNTIYF. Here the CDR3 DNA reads TGTGCCAGCAGCTTAGGAGGTCCAGGGTTCAGGGGGAGAAACACCATATATTTT.

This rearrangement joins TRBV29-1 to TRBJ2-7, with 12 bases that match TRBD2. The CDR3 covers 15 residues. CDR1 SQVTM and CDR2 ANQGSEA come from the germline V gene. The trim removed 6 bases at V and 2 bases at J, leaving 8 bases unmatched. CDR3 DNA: TGCAGCGTGTCCACGACTAGCGGGAGACCCTACGAGCAGTACTTC. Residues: CSVSTTSGRPYEQYF.

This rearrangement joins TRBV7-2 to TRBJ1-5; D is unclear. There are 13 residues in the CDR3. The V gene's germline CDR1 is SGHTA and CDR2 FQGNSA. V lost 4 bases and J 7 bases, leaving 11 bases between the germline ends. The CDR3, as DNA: TGTGCCAGCAGCTCCCGAGGTGGGCAGCCCCAGCATTTT. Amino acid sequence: CASSSRGGQPQHF. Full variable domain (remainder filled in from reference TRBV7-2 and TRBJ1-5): GAGVSQSPSNKVTEKGKDVELRCDPISGHTALYWYRQSLGQGLEFLIYFQGNSAPDKSGLPSDRFSAERTGGSVSTLTIQRTQQEDSAVYLCASSSRGGQPQHFGDGTRLSIL.

The CDR3 DNA follows: TGTGCCAGCTCACCACCCGGGACACATCAAGAGACCCAGTACTTC. Its translation is CASSPPGTHQETQYF. The V gene is TRBV18, the J gene TRBJ2-5, with a possible D match to TRBD1 (6 bases). Deletions cut 0 bases from V and 2 bases from J, with 10 bases between. The CDR3 totals 15 residues. Germline values: CDR1 KGHSH, CDR2 LQKENI. The full variable domain, completed using reference TRBV18 and TRBJ2-5, is NAGVMQNPRHLVRRRGQEARLRCSPMKGHSHVYWYRQLPEEGLKFMVYLQKENIIDESGMPKERFSAEFPKEGPSILRIQQVVRGDSAAYFCASSPPGTHQETQYFGPGTRLLVL.

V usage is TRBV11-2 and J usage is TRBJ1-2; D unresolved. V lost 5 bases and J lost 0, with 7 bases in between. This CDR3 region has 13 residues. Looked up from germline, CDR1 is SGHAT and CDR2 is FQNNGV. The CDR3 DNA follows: TGTGCCAGCAGCCCAGATACTAACTATGGCTACACCTTC. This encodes CASSPDTNYGYTF.

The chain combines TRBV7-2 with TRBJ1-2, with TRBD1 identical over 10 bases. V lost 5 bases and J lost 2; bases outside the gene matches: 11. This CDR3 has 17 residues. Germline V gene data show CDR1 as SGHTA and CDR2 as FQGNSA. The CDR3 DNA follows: TGTGCCAGCAGCCCCCCGGCGACAGGGGGCGCCAACTATGGCTACACCTTC. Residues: CASSPPATGGANYGYTF.

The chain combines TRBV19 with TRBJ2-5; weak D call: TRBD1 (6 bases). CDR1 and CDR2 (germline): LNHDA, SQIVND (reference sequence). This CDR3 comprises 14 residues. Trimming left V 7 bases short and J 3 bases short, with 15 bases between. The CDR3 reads CASKSGAGEETQYF. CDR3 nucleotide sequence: TGTGCCAGTAAATCTGGGGCAGGGGAAGAGACCCAGTACTTC.

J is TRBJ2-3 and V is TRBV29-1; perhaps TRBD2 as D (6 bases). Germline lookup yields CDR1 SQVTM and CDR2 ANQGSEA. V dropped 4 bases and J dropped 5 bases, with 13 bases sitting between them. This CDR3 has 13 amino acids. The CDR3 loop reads CSVVGGARDTQYF. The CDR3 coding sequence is TGCAGCGTTGTAGGAGGGGCGAGAGATACGCAGTATTTT.

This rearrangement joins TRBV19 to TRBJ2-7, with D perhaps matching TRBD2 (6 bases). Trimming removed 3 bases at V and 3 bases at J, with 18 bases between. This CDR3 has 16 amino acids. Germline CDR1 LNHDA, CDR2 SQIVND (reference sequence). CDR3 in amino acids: CASSMFGRGASYEQYF. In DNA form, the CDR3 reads TGTGCCAGTAGTATGTTTGGGCGGGGCGCTAGCTACGAGCAGTACTTC.

The CDR3 DNA sequence: TGTGCCAGCAGCCCCCGGACTAGCGGGGGGGCAAGCGAGCAGTACTTC. Translating it yields CASSPRTSGGASEQYF. The genes are TRBV7-9 and TRBJ2-7; TRBD2 matches 15 bases. With V trimmed by 5 bases and J by 6 bases, 8 bases remained unmatched. The CDR3 extends over 16 amino acids. The germline V gene has CDR1 SEHNR and CDR2 FQNEAQ (reference sequence).

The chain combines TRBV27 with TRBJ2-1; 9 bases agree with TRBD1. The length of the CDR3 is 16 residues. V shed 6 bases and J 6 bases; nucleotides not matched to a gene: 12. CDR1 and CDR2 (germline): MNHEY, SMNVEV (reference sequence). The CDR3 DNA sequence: TGTGCCAGCAGCGAGTACCCGGGACAGGGATCCAATGAGCAGTTCTTC. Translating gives CASSEYPGQGSNEQFF.